Below are 28 T cell receptor beta chains sequenced from a single sample in a study of monozygotic twins with inflammatory bowel disease (dated by TCRdb to the late 2010s). Library creation used 5' RACE. Sequencing used an Illumina HiSeq 2500. Following reprocessing of the reads by TCRdb, the data hold one row per CDR3 protein sequence and no DNA is available. This sample's listing comprises 440,000 or so distinct CDR3 sequences. The ten largest account for 2.4% of the sample. The sample was blood. These TCRs come from a human donor with ulcerative colitis or Crohn's disease, or a healthy co-twin of an affected twin (not recorded which).

The chain recombines TRBV12-3 or TRBV12-4 with TRBJ2-7; TCRdb gives TRBD1 as the D gene, but with no DNA this cannot be confirmed. The CDR3 length is 13 residues. CDR3 in amino acids: CASSLRDGYEQYF.

Here the CDR3 reads CASSYSGGTGRGYTF. The V gene is TRBV6-2 or TRBV6-3, the J gene TRBJ1-2; the TCRdb D gene call, TRBD1, has no DNA to confirm it. This CDR3 contains 15 residues. Per germline, CDR1 MNHEY and CDR2 SVGEGT.

J is TRBJ2-3 and V is TRBV11-3; lacking DNA, the TRBD1 call made by TCRdb goes unchecked. The germline V gene has CDR1 SGHNT and CDR2 YENEEA. This CDR3 has 16 amino acids. The CDR3 region is CASSFFGSGDTDTQYF. Supplemented by reference TRBV11-3 and TRBJ2-3, the full variable domain reads EAGVVQSPRYKIIEKKQPVAFWCNPISGHNTLYWYLQNLGQGPELLIRYENEEAVDDSQLPKDRFSAERLKGVDSTLKIQPAELGDSAVYLCASSFFGSGDTDTQYFGPGTRLTVL.

J is TRBJ2-7 and V is TRBV5-6; TCRdb gives TRBD1 as the D gene, but with no DNA this cannot be confirmed. Germline assignment: CDR1 SGHDT and CDR2 YYEEEE. The CDR3 runs 13 residues. CDR3 residues: CASSWTWGNEQYF.

This chain connects TRBV19 to TRBJ1-1. In germline, CDR1 is LNHDA, CDR2 SQIVND (reference sequence). The CDR3 is 14 residues long. The CDR3 region is CASSISTPNTEAFF.

The chain recombines TRBV5-1 with TRBJ2-1; the TCRdb D gene call, TRBD2, has no DNA to confirm it. The CDR3 is 15 residues long. Germline V lookup: CDR1 SGHRS, CDR2 YFSETQ. CDR3 sequence: CASSLELVGMNEQFF.

The genes are TRBV20-1 and TRBJ2-3; TCRdb's D gene call, TRBD2, goes unchecked for lack of DNA. Germline values: CDR1 DFQATT, CDR2 SNEGSKA (reference sequence). This CDR3 comprises 14 residues. The CDR3 spells CSTPQTSGTDTQYF.

The chain employs TRBV18 and TRBJ1-1; TCRdb's assignment of TRBD1 cannot be checked, as there is no DNA. Germline CDR1 KGHSH, CDR2 LQKENI. The CDR3 loop spans 16 amino acids. This chain's CDR3 is CASSPETREMITEAFF. The full variable domain, with the rest looked up from reference TRBV18 and TRBJ1-1, is NAGVMQNPRHLVRRRGQEARLRCSPMKGHSHVYWYRQLPEEGLKFMVYLQKENIIDESGMPKERFSAEFPKEGPSILRIQQVVRGDSAAYFCASSPETREMITEAFFGQGTRLTVV.

The chain combines TRBV5-1 with TRBJ2-2; TCRdb proposes TRBD2, but this gene call is untestable without DNA. The CDR3 totals 13 residues. Germline assignment: CDR1 SGHRS and CDR2 YFSETQ. This CDR3 reads CASSFSGDGELFF.

The J gene is TRBJ2-7, the V gene TRBV9; TCRdb designates TRBD1, a call that cannot be tested without DNA. The germline CDR1 and CDR2 sequences are SGDLS and YYNGEE. The CDR3 spans 15 residues. This CDR3 reads CASSPGSFNSYEQYF. Looking up the rest from reference TRBV9 and TRBJ2-7 gives the full variable domain: DSGVTQTPKHLITATGQRVTLRCSPRSGDLSVYWYQQSLDQGLQFLIQYYNGEERAKGNILERFSAQQFPDLHSELNLSSLELGDSALYFCASSPGSFNSYEQYFGPGTRLTVT.

The rearrangement uses TRBV11-1 and TRBJ1-4. Germline values: CDR1 SGHAT, CDR2 FQDESV (reference sequence). The CDR3 has 18 amino acids. This CDR3 is CASSLALRGALANEKLFF.

The chain couples TRBV29-1 to TRBJ2-1; TCRdb's D call of TRBD1 is untestable without DNA. The V gene's germline CDR1 is SQVTM and CDR2 ANQGSEA. The CDR3 totals 14 residues. The CDR3 protein is CSVEGTGDDNEQFF.

The gene calls are TRBV20-1 and TRBJ2-3. Germline V CDR1 and CDR2: DFQATT, SNEGSKA (reference sequence). CDR3 length: 13 residues. The CDR3 loop reads CSAWQPSTDTQYF.

The gene calls are TRBV11-2 and TRBJ1-1; TCRdb selects TRBD1, and the lack of DNA leaves this call unchecked. The germline V gene encodes CDR1 SGHAT and CDR2 FQNNGV. The CDR3 consists of 15 residues. CDR3 residues: CASSWDPGASTEAFF.

The CDR3 protein is CASSVSASGHLNTEAFF. The rearrangement links TRBV7-6 to TRBJ1-1; TCRdb's D gene call, TRBD1, goes unchecked for lack of DNA. The germline V gene has CDR1 SGHVS and CDR2 FNYEAQ. There are 17 residues in the CDR3.

J is TRBJ2-6 and V is TRBV12-3 or TRBV12-4; TCRdb returns TRBD1, unconfirmable since there is no DNA. The CDR3 spans 15 residues. CDR3 sequence reads: CASTPGGFGANVLTF.

V and J are TRBV12-3 or TRBV12-4 and TRBJ1-2. The CDR3 extends over 12 amino acids. CDR3: CASTTEGYGYTF.

This chain uses TRBV28 with TRBJ2-3; there is no DNA to check the TCRdb D call of TRBD1. CDR1 and CDR2 (germline): MDHEN, SYDVKM. CDR3 size: 13 residues. CDR3 region: CASTPEGADTQYF.

CDR3 sequence: CAWSPWTGAVSPLHF. The chain couples TRBV30 to TRBJ1-6; absent DNA, TCRdb's TRBD1 call cannot be checked. The CDR3 runs to 15 residues. Germline assignment: CDR1 GTSNPN and CDR2 SVGIG (reference sequence).

The gene calls are TRBV5-4 and TRBJ2-1. Germline CDR1 is SGHNT and CDR2 is YYREEE (reference sequence). This CDR3 spans 14 amino acids. The CDR3 sequence is CASSLGYRLNEQFF.

This rearrangement joins TRBV29-1 to TRBJ1-5; the TCRdb call, TRBD1, lacks DNA for checking. This CDR3 comprises 13 residues. The V gene's germline CDR1 is SQVTM and CDR2 ANQGSEA. CDR3: CSAGQGVDQPQHF.

This sequence joins TRBV11-2 and TRBJ1-1. The CDR3 loop spans 15 amino acids. CDR1 is SGHAT, CDR2 FQNNGV, per germline. CDR3: CASSYEPTANTEAFF.

The chain carries TRBV20-1 and TRBJ1-2; TCRdb selects TRBD1, and the lack of DNA leaves this call unchecked. Germline CDR1 reads DFQATT; CDR2 reads SNEGSKA (reference sequence). The CDR3 has 13 residues. CDR3 sequence: CSAREAGVRGYTF.

J is TRBJ2-1 and V is TRBV11-2. This CDR3 spans 13 amino acids. Germline CDR1 and CDR2: SGHAT and FQNNGV. CDR3 region: CASSLMVGNEQFF.

The CDR3 region is CASSFSGNTDTQYF. V usage is TRBV7-9 and J usage is TRBJ2-3. CDR1 is SEHNR and CDR2 is FQNEAQ in the germline V gene (reference sequence). The CDR3 length is 14 residues.

V gene TRBV12-3 or TRBV12-4 combines with J gene TRBJ2-5; TCRdb's D gene call, TRBD2, goes unchecked for lack of DNA. CDR3 length equals 20 residues. The CDR3 reads CASSVYWGTSGGWRQETQYF.

The V call is TRBV15, the J call TRBJ2-1; TCRdb reports TRBD2, a call that lacks DNA to check it against. CDR3 length: 15 residues. The germline CDR1 and CDR2 sequences are LNHNV and YYDKDF (reference sequence). CDR3 sequence: CATSPRGSGDNEQFF.

This chain links TRBV5-1 with TRBJ2-7; TCRdb indicates TRBD1, and absent DNA this call remains unverified. Germline-derived CDR1 and CDR2 are SGHRS and YFSETQ. The CDR3 consists of 13 residues. The CDR3 here is CASSLGQAGEQYF.